The clone carrying this T cell receptor (beta chain) was seen only a few times. What it binds is unknown. One end of the junction fails to match germline, which may point to a read error. Investigators isolated RNA and reverse transcribed it into cDNA to act as the sequencing template. Repertoires were generated with immunoSEQ multiplex PCR, while TCRdb's copy carries only in-frame clones and drops some. This sample has approximately 170,000 clones, with about 60% found just once. The treatment here: oral pan-JAK inhibitor, 5-10 mg twice daily. Peripheral blood and lesional scalp punch biopsies were taken from alopecia areata patients. Sorting separated CD4+ and CD8+ T cells out of PBMCs. Germline V lookup: CDR1 LNHDA, CDR2 SQIVND (reference sequence). The CDR3 is 14 residues long. This sample was taken from a study of CD8+ T cells in alopecia areata. Overall study: Administration of oral tofacitinib to treated patients was at 5 to 10 mg twice daily.

Study results and caveats: Normal scalp had lower clonality than lesional scalp, with alopecia totalis/universalis lesions showing this most strongly.

The TCR comes from a human donor with alopecia areata. The sample consisted of CD4+ T cells sorted from blood, taken at week 24, from a patient treated with tofacitinib. This chain connects TRBV19 to TRBJ2-2, with D possibly TRBD2 on 5 matching bases. CDR3 sequence: CASSTSLNTGELLF. Written as DNA, the CDR3 is TGTGCCAGTAGTACCAGTCTGAACACCGGGGAGCTGCTTTTT.